This T cell receptor beta chain originates from a study of T cell responses to AZD1222 COVID-19 vaccine. Germline CDR1 reads SGHAT; CDR2 reads FQDESV (reference sequence). The CDR3 runs 13 residues. Trimming left V 1 base short and J 5 bases short, with 8 bases between. Only in-frame clones appear in the TCRdb table, and some are missing; sequencing was by immunoSEQ multiplex PCR. The top ten clones hold approximately 7.2% of a sample with about 150,000 clones, about 88% of them seen once. V and J are TRBV11-1 and TRBJ1-1; no clear D gene. Source: peripheral blood, taken after recovery from COVID-19. This sequence was found in an adult who had recovered from COVID-19. The CDR3 nucleotides are TGTGCCAGCAGCTTAGTCTGGGAGACTGAAGCTTTCTTT. This codes for CASSLVWETEAFF.